This T cell receptor (beta chain) was captured in a study of long-term antiretroviral therapy in people with HIV. The germline V gene encodes CDR1 MNHNS and CDR2 SASEGT. This CDR3 has 13 residues. The V end was cut by 2 bases, the J end by 6 bases, with 10 bases between. At survey level, the immunoSEQ assay was run in its v3.0 version. Method: immunoSEQ multiplex PCR; TCRdb's copy keeps in-frame clones and lacks some. The data hold around 19,000 clones, with 80% to 85% observed a single time. Sample: unsorted PBMCs, taken 0.3 years before starting antiretroviral therapy. This TCR was recovered from a man between 45 and 60 years old with HIV. J is TRBJ1-1 and V is TRBV6-1; D is ambiguous. This CDR3 is CASSEKLRSEAFF. CDR3 coding DNA: TGTGCCAGCAGTGAAAAGCTACGGTCTGAAGCTTTCTTT.